One TCR beta chain is described in this entry. This clonotype showed up just a few times. The antigen it recognizes is unknown. No base qualities exist here, and no much larger clone lies one base off it. RNA was extracted using the RNeasy kit, and roughly 0.5 to 1 ug of the RNA was reverse transcribed with random hexamers. TCR beta CDR3 regions were amplified with the immunoSEQ multiplex PCR assay covering 54 Vbeta and 13 Jbeta segments. Bias from PCR amplification was corrected by using a synthetic template baseline for primer optimization and for computational correction. As for how the authors treated the data: Reads were annotated to V, D and J genes according to IMGT and were analyzed with immunoSEQ Analyzer, with only productive sequences retained. Clonality was computed as one minus Shannon entropy normalized by log2 of the number of productive unique sequences. For each patient and control, public and private clones were evaluated among the 100 most prevalent clones. Susac-specific clones were defined as absent from healthy and MS cohorts, approximately 1,000 published viral clones and other ImmuneACCESS disease sequences. The raw public data were reprocessed by TCRdb itself: fastp quality trimming at Q25, MiXCR clonotype calling, in-frame beta chains only. Rows matching on CDR3 protein sequence are summarized as one entry with the most common DNA and genes. The authors' filters were not applied to this entry. The table for this sample lists fewer than 90,000 distinct CDR3 sequences; over 85% of them were counted only once. Together, the top ten hold around 0.45% of the sample.

The data were taken from a study of CD8 T cells in Susac syndrome (dated by TCRdb to the late 2010s). Context from the whole study: Among the Susac syndrome patients who were sequenced, clinically active disease was present in five or six and clinical remission was observed in roughly eight. At the time of blood withdrawal, Susac syndrome patients were either therapy-naive, taking corticosteroids (with some also receiving IVIg), or on IVIg alone. The clonality of the CD8+ T cell repertoire was compared across over 9 healthy donors, around 14 Susac syndrome patients and roughly 15 multiple sclerosis patients. Repertoire sequencing was used to test whether CD8+ T cell activation and differentiation in Susac syndrome was antigen driven. General conclusions and limits of the study: The number of individuals in the TCR sequencing and HLA analysis was recognized as being relatively small. Approximately 17 Susac-specific public clones were identified in the total CD8+ repertoire, and roughly five Susac-specific public clones were identified in the CD8+ TEMRA repertoire. CD8+ repertoires in Susac syndrome showed clonal expansion, which was highest in CD8+ TEMRA cells and was greater in clinically active patients than in remitting patients.

The germline V gene (reference sequence) gives CDR1 as GTSNPN and CDR2 as SVGIG. CDR3 length: 12 amino acids, cysteine to phenylalanine. The read is trimmed to its CDR3 DNA, 36 bases read in frame from base 1. After removal of 2 bases from V and 12 bases from J, the junction retains 5 bases not matched to a gene. Peripheral blood CD8+ and CD4+ T cells from healthy donors, Susac syndrome patients and multiple sclerosis patients were profiled using high-throughput TCR beta sequencing. Recently defined diagnostic criteria for definite or probable disease were met by the Susac syndrome patients. Bulk CD8+ and CD4+ T cells were purified by magnetic negative isolation, while CD8+ TEMRA cells were enriched using FACS. Blood was collected in EDTA tubes and processed within 24 hours, with PBMCs isolated through density gradient centrifugation. PBMCs intended for TCR sequencing were frozen in liquid nitrogen and were later thawed in a 37 degrees C water bath. The sorted or isolated CD4+, CD8+ and CD8+ TEMRA cells had a purity of 90% or higher.

The sample consisted of CD8+ T cells from PBMCs. The clonotype was recovered from a human donor with Susac syndrome. The sequence is built from TRBV30 and TRBJ2-7, and 12 junction bases match TRBD2. This receptor has the CDR3 CAWSWLAGGPYF. The nucleotide sequence is TGTGCCTGGAGTTGGCTAGCGGGAGGGCCGTACTTC.